This TCR beta chain is from a study of T-cell memory formation after mild COVID-19. The CDR3 consists of 17 residues. V trimming: 4 bases; J trimming: 0 bases; junction bases outside the gene matches: 6. Germline V lookup: CDR1 SGHAT, CDR2 FQNNGV. Study-level findings and limits: Day 15 to 85 contracting clones showed balanced CD4/CD8; day 15 to 37 expanders favored CD4+.

TCRdb re-analysed the 5' RACE reads in MiXCR, keeping a single row per CDR3 protein. The table records a few hundred thousand distinct CDR3 sequences, more than 15% of them present only once. In the case of this clonotype: Its antigen is undetermined.

The material sequenced was PBMCs or a T cell subset sorted from them (not recorded which). The clonotype was recovered from a man younger than 30 who had mild COVID-19 (a few samples of this study predate the infection). Cell type and time point are not known. The V and J genes are TRBV11-2 and TRBJ2-2, with 9 bases that match TRBD1. The chain's CDR3 is CASSSRHRGPNTGELFF. Here the CDR3 DNA reads TGTGCCAGCAGCTCCCGCCACAGGGGGCCGAACACCGGGGAGCTGTTTTTT.